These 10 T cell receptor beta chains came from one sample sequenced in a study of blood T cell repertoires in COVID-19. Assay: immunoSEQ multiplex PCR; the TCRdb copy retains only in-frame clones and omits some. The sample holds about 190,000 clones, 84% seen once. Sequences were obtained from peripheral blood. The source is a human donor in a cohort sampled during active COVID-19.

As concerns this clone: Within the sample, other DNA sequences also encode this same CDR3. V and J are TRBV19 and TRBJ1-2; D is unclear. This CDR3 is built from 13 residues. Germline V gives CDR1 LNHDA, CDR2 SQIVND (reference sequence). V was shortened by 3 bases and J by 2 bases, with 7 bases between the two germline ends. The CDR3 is CASSISRNYGYTF. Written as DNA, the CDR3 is TGTGCCAGTAGTATCTCTAGAAACTATGGCTACACCTTC.

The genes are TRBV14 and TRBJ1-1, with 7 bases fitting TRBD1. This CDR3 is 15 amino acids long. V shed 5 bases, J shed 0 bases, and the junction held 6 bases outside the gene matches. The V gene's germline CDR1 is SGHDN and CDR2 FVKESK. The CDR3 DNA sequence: TGTGCCAGCAGCATCCCGGGACAGCTGAACACTGAAGCTTTCTTT. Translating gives CASSIPGQLNTEAFF.

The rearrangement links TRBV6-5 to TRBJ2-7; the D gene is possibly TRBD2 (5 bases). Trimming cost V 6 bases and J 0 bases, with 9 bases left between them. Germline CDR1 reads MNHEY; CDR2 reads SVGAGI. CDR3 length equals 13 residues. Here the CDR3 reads CASSAGLSYEQYV. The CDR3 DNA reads TGTGCCAGCAGCGCGGGTCTCTCCTACGAGCAGTACGTC.

CDR3: CAWSVSGDGTEAFF. DNA for the CDR3: TGTGCCTGGAGTGTCTCAGGGGACGGCACTGAAGCTTTCTTT. The genes are TRBV30 and TRBJ1-1; a weak D match, TRBD1 (6 bases). Germline V CDR1 and CDR2: GTSNPN, SVGIG (reference sequence). This CDR3 has 14 residues. V was cut by 0 bases and J by 4 bases, with 12 bases left in between.

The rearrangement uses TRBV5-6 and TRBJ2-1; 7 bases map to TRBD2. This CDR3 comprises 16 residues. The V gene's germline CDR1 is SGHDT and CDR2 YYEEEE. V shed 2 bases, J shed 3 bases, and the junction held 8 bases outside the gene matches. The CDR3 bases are TGTGCCAGCAGCTTAAGCGGGCTAGCGGTCTACAATGAGCAGTTCTTC. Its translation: CASSLSGLAVYNEQFF.

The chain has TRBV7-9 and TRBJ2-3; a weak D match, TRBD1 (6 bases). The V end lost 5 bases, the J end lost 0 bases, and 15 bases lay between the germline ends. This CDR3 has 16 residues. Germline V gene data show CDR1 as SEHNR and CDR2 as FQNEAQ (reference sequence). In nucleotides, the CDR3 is TGTGCCAGCAGCCAAGGGGGTTATGCTAGCACAGATACGCAGTATTTT. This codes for CASSQGGYASTDTQYF.

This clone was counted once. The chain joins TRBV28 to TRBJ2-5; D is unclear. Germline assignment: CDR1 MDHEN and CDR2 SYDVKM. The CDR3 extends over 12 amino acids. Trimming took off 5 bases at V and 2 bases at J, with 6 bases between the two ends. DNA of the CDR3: TGTGCCAGCAGTACCCAGCAAGAGACCCAGTACTTC. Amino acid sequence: CASSTQQETQYF.

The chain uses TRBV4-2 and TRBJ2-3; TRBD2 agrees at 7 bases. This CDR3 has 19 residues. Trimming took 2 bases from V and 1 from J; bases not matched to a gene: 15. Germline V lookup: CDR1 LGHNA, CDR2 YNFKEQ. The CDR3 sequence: CASSQPKRGQRRGTDTQYF. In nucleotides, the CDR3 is TGTGCCAGCAGCCAACCGAAGCGGGGCCAGAGGAGGGGCACAGATACGCAGTATTTT.

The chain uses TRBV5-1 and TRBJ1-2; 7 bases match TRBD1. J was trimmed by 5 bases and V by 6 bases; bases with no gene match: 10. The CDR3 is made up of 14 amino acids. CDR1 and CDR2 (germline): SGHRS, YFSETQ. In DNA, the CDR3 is TGCGCCAGCACCTGGGATGCGACAGGGTATGGCTACACCTTC. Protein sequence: CASTWDATGYGYTF.

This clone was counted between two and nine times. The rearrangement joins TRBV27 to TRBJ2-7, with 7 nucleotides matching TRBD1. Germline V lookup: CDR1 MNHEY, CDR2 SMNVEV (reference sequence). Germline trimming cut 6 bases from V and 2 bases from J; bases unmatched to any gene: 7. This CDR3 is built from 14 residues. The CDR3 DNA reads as TGTGCCAGCAGACCAGGGACAGCAACCTACGAGCAGTACTTC. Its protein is CASRPGTATYEQYF.